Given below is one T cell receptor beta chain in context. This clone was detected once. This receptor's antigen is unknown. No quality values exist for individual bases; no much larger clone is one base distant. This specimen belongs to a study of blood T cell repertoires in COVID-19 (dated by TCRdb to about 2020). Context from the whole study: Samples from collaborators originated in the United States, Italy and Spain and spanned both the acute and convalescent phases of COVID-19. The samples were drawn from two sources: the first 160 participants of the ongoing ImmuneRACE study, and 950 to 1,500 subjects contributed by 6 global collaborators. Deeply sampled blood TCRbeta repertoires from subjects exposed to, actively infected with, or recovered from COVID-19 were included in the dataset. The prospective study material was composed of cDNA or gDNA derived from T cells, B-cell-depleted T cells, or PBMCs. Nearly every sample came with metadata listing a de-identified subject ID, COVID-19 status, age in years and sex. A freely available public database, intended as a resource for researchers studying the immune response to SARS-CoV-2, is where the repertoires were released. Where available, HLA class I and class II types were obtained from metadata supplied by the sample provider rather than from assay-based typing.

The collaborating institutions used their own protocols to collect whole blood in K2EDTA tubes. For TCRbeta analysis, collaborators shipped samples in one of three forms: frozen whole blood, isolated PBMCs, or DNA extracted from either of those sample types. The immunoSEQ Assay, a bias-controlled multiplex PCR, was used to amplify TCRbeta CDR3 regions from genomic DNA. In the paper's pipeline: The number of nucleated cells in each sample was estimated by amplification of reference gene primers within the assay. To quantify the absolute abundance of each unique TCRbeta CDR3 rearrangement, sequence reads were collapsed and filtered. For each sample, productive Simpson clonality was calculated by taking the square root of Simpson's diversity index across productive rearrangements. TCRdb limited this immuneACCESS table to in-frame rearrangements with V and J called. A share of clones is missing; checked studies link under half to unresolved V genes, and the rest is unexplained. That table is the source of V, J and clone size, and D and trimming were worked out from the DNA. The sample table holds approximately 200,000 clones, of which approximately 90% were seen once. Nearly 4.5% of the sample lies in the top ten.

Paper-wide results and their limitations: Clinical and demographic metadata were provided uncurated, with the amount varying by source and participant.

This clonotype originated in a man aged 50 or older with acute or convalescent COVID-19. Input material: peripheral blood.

The encoded CDR3 is CASSSFAWQGNQPQHF. The nucleotide sequence reads TGTGCCAGCAGCTCCTTTGCGTGGCAGGGAAACCAGCCCCAGCATTTT. The V and J genes are TRBV5-6 and TRBJ1-5; a tentative D call is TRBD1 (5 bases match). The germline V gene specifies SGHDT as CDR1 and YYEEEE as CDR2. Including the terminal cysteine and phenylalanine, the CDR3 comprises 16 residues. Just CDR3 DNA is preserved here, 48 bases in frame from base 1. The trim is 3 bases for V and 7 bases for J, with a gap of 20 bases between the germline ends.